This record looks at one T cell receptor beta chain sequence and its context. Germline V gene lookup returns CDR1 SEHNR and CDR2 FQNEAQ (reference sequence). V lost 5 bases, J lost 4 bases, and 11 bases lay in between. The CDR3 extends over 13 amino acids. This sample was included in a study of shared clonotypes between healthy human individuals. Assay used: immunoSEQ multiplex PCR; TCRdb lists only in-frame clones, some missing. This table has a few million clones, approximately 94% appearing once. The chain carries TRBV7-9 and TRBJ2-5, with D perhaps matching TRBD2 (7 bases). This receptor was taken from a man aged 18 to 29 in good health. The sample consisted of naive CD4+ T cells sorted from blood. Subset of the sample: CD45RA+ positively selected. Written as DNA, the CDR3 is TGTGCCAGCAGCCTAAGGGGGGGAGAGACCCAGTACTTC. Protein sequence: CASSLRGGETQYF.